This T cell receptor (beta chain) derives from a study of blood T cell repertoires in COVID-19. On the study more broadly: PBMCs, B-cell-depleted T cells, or T cells provided the cDNA or gDNA that made up the material.

The CDR3 spans 15 residues. Study processing details: Researchers report that nucleated cell counts were estimated from reference gene primer amplification. The table came from immunoSEQ multiplex PCR; TCRdb's copy has only in-frame clones and leaves some out. V and J calls and clone size are as listed in that table; D and trimming were resolved from the DNA. The table lists a few hundred thousand clones, around nine tenths of them singletons. Sequencing was done on a sample of peripheral blood. The sequence derives from a woman between 55 and 75 years old with COVID-19, enrolled during active disease. The gene calls are TRBV12-2 and TRBJ2-7; TRBD2, the table's D call, was not compared with the DNA. TRBV12-2 is annotated as a pseudogene. CDR3 residues: CASRLVRGRNYEQYF. The CDR3 coding sequence is TGTGCAAGTCGCTTAGTCCGAGGCAGAAACTACGAGCAGTACTTC.